This T cell receptor (beta chain) was retrieved from a study of OX40 agonist ivuxolimab in advanced cancers. The wider study: The patients got ivuxolimab, which is an agonistic anti-OX40 (CD134) antibody. Three patients showed partial responses: one hepatocellular carcinoma and two cutaneous melanoma cases. Study results and caveats: Expanded clones belonging to CD8+ T cells outnumbered, on average, those of CD4+.

TCRdb's copy holds only in-frame clones and misses some; the assay was immunoSEQ multiplex PCR. The table has approximately 90,000 clones, about 88% seen once. The CDR3 contains 15 residues. Germline assignment: CDR1 SGHAT and CDR2 FQNNGV. Trimming took off 0 bases at V and 5 bases at J, with 13 bases between the two ends. Worth noting for this clone: The antigen is undetermined.

The material sequenced was CD4+ or CD8+ T cells sorted from blood, taken in a trial of the OX40 agonist ivuxolimab. This receptor was obtained from an adult with an advanced solid tumor such as melanoma, head and neck, liver or kidney cancer. The V and J genes are TRBV11-2 and TRBJ1-2; D might be TRBD1 (5 bases). The CDR3: CASSLDPGTGYGYTF. The CDR3 DNA reads as TGTGCCAGCAGCTTAGATCCGGGGACGGGTTATGGCTACACCTTC.